This is a list of T cell receptor beta chains from one sample in a study of naive and memory T cell subsets. MiXCR, run by TCRdb on the UMI-ligation and nested PCR reads, gives a single entry per CDR3 protein. This table has roughly 100,000 distinct CDR3 sequences, roughly 15% appearing once. Sequencing used naive CD8+ T cells from blood. All receptors derive from a human donor in good health. The CDR3 runs from the conserved cysteine through the conserved F or W. A D gene is named only where the DNA matches it firmly. A row's size may be missing; if present it is once, few, many or a size class.

D gene	clone size	V gene	J gene	CDR3 protein	CDR3 DNA
-	many	TRBV29-1	TRBJ1-1	CSARSGANEAFF	TGCAGCGCAAGGTCGGGGGCAAACGAAGCTTTCTTT
-	-	TRBV20-1	TRBJ1-2	CSARDTTDYGYTF	TGCAGTGCTAGAGACACAACGGACTATGGCTACACCTTC
-	-	TRBV20-1	TRBJ2-7	CSARDYVDEQYF	TGCAGTGCTAGAGATTATGTCGACGAGCAGTACTTC
-	-	TRBV12-3/TRBV12-4	TRBJ2-2	CASSFVREGNTGELFF	TGTGCCAGCAGTTTTGTCAGGGAAGGGAACACCGGGGAGCTGTTTTTT
TRBD2	many	TRBV27	TRBJ2-3	CASSIAGPDTQYF	TGTGCCAGCAGCATAGCGGGCCCAGATACGCAGTATTTT
-	few	TRBV24-1	TRBJ2-1	CATSDLGLGEQFF	TGTGCCACCAGTGATTTGGGGTTAGGGGAGCAGTTCTTC
TRBD2	-	TRBV7-3	TRBJ2-1	CASSSGGGSYNEQFF	TGTGCCAGCAGCTCCGGGGGGGGCTCCTACAATGAGCAGTTCTTC
-	many	TRBV19	TRBJ1-1	CASSDTEAFF	TGTGCCAGTAGTGACACTGAAGCTTTCTTT
-	few	TRBV4-2	TRBJ1-1	CASSQEKGLRGTEAFF	TGTGCCAGCAGCCAAGAGAAGGGACTTAGAGGCACTGAAGCTTTCTTT
-	many	TRBV20-1	TRBJ1-2	CSARIYYGYTF	TGCAGTGCTCGGATCTACTATGGCTACACCTTC
-	few	TRBV6-2/TRBV6-3	TRBJ1-1	CASSRLGNTEAFF	TGTGCCAGCAGTCGTCTCGGGAACACTGAAGCTTTCTTT
TRBD2	few	TRBV7-9	TRBJ2-4	CASSFSSGAAKNIQYF	TGTGCCAGCAGCTTCTCTAGCGGGGCGGCCAAAAACATTCAGTACTTC
TRBD2	few	TRBV29-1	TRBJ2-1	CSVPGLAGVNEQFF	TGCAGCGTCCCCGGACTAGCGGGAGTCAATGAGCAGTTCTTC
TRBD2	many	TRBV19	TRBJ2-1	CASSIDQEAGEVHEQFF	TGTGCCAGTAGTATAGACCAAGAAGCGGGAGAGGTCCATGAGCAGTTCTTC
-	many	TRBV6-6	TRBJ1-6	CASGARRGRDSPLHF	TGTGCCAGCGGAGCGCGAAGAGGGAGGGATTCACCCCTCCACTTT
-	few	TRBV7-9	TRBJ1-5	CAMPGMDNYQPQHF	TGTGCCATGCCCGGGATGGATAATTATCAGCCCCAGCATTTT
-	once	TRBV9	TRBJ1-2	CASSVTAQGWRDLPNGYTF	TGTGCCAGCAGCGTGACCGCGCAGGGATGGAGGGACCTCCCTAACGGCTACACCTTC
-	many	TRBV12-3/TRBV12-4	TRBJ2-1	CASSLAYEQFF	TGTGCCAGCAGTTTAGCCTATGAGCAGTTCTTC
-	few	TRBV2	TRBJ2-1	CASRLYNEQFF	TGTGCCAGCAGGTTATACAATGAGCAGTTCTTC
TRBD1	-	TRBV3-1	TRBJ2-5	CASSQDPGTGDETQYF	TGTGCCAGCAGCCAAGATCCGGGGACAGGGGACGAGACCCAGTACTTC
-	-	TRBV10-2	TRBJ2-3	CASSGQQRTDTQYF	TGCGCCAGCAGCGGCCAGCAGCGCACAGATACGCAGTATTTT
-	-	TRBV6-5	TRBJ1-6	CASSPETDINSPLHF	TGTGCCAGCAGTCCCGAGACGGACATTAATTCACCCCTCCACTTT
TRBD2	few	TRBV28	TRBJ2-7	CASSSSGVTYEQYF	TGTGCCAGCAGTTCTAGCGGGGTTACCTACGAGCAGTACTTC
TRBD1	many	TRBV7-9	TRBJ2-1	CASSPETGRDEQFF	TGTGCCAGCAGCCCCGAGACAGGGCGTGATGAGCAGTTCTTC
-	-	TRBV7-9	TRBJ2-2	CASSDPQGDRTGELFF	TGTGCCAGCTCTGACCCCCAAGGGGATAGGACCGGGGAGCTGTTTTTT
TRBD2	few	TRBV3-1	TRBJ2-7	CASCPGTNTYEQYF	TGTGCCAGCTGTCCCGGGACTAATACCTACGAGCAGTACTTC
-	few	TRBV15	TRBJ2-5	CATSTGQTDYQETQYF	TGTGCCACCAGCACCGGCCAGACAGATTATCAAGAGACCCAGTACTTC
-	-	TRBV9	TRBJ1-1	CASSVGLDGNTEAFF	TGTGCCAGCAGCGTAGGGCTGGACGGCAACACTGAAGCTTTCTTT
-	few	TRBV5-4	TRBJ2-3	CASSLDLAADTQYF	TGTGCCAGCAGCTTGGATCTCGCGGCAGATACGCAGTATTTT
TRBD1	few	TRBV4-3	TRBJ2-7	CASSQTDRGINEQYF	TGCGCCAGCAGCCAAACCGACAGGGGAATCAACGAGCAGTACTTC
TRBD1	few	TRBV25-1	TRBJ1-2	CASSLTGGSGYTF	TGTGCCAGCAGTCTTACAGGGGGCTCTGGCTACACCTTC
-	-	TRBV9	TRBJ2-2	CASSVAYTGELFF	TGTGCCAGCAGCGTAGCGTACACCGGGGAGCTGTTTTTT
-	-	TRBV2	TRBJ2-2	CASSEAVGTGELFF	TGTGCCAGCAGTGAAGCCGTGGGGACCGGGGAGCTGTTTTTT
TRBD1	-	TRBV27	TRBJ1-5	CASSLLGQGNQPQHF	TGTGCCAGCAGTTTGTTGGGACAGGGGAATCAGCCCCAGCATTTT
-	-	TRBV29-1	TRBJ1-1	CSVRDGNTEAFF	TGCAGCGTCCGGGACGGTAACACTGAAGCTTTCTTT
TRBD2	few	TRBV29-1	TRBJ2-7	CSVDGASGRAPHEQYF	TGCAGCGTTGACGGTGCTAGCGGGAGGGCCCCCCACGAGCAGTACTTC
TRBD1	few	TRBV10-3	TRBJ2-7	CANRGQDQYEQYF	TGTGCCAACAGAGGACAGGACCAGTACGAGCAGTACTTC
-	-	TRBV7-3	TRBJ2-2	CASSLMGSGDTGELFF	TGTGCCAGCAGCTTAATGGGTAGCGGAGACACCGGGGAGCTGTTTTTT
-	-	TRBV7-9	TRBJ2-1	CASSSGTPLFF	TGTGCCAGCAGCTCCGGGACTCCCTTGTTCTTC
-	-	TRBV28	TRBJ1-5	CASGTPFQGYQPQHF	TGTGCCAGCGGTACCCCTTTTCAGGGTTATCAGCCCCAGCATTTT
-	few	TRBV5-4	TRBJ2-5	CASSLEGRSQGTQYF	TGTGCCAGCAGCTTGGAGGGCCGGTCCCAAGGGACCCAGTACTTC
-	-	TRBV7-8	TRBJ2-2	CASSLTSDTWELFF	TGTGCCAGCAGCTTAACCAGCGACACCTGGGAGCTGTTTTTT
-	many	TRBV5-1	TRBJ1-2	CASSFYGDGYTF	TGCGCCAGCAGCTTTTACGGGGATGGCTACACCTTC
-	many	TRBV24-1	TRBJ1-5	CATSDENQPQHF	TGTGCCACCAGTGATGAGAATCAGCCCCAGCATTTT
TRBD1	-	TRBV6-6	TRBJ2-3	CASSYPPPDRSTDTQYF	TGTGCCAGCAGTTACCCCCCCCCGGACAGGTCCACAGATACGCAGTATTTT
-	many	TRBV11-1	TRBJ1-1	CASSLARQNTEAFF	TGTGCCAGCAGCTTAGCTCGGCAGAACACTGAAGCTTTCTTT
-	many	TRBV29-1	TRBJ2-1	CSVVKSGNEQFF	TGCAGCGTTGTGAAGAGCGGGAATGAGCAGTTCTTC